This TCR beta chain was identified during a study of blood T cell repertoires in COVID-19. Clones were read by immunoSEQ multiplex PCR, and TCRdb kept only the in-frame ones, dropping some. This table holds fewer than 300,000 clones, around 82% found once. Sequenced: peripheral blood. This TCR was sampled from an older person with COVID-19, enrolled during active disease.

The CDR3 is CASSQEVWLEEYF. The CDR3 bases are TGCGCCAGCAGCCAGGAAGTATGGCTAGAAGAGTATTTT. The V gene is TRBV4-1, the J gene TRBJ2-3; D is unclear. CDR3 length: 13 residues. Germline CDR1 MGHRA, CDR2 YSYEKL. V shed 3 bases and J shed 13 bases, with 17 bases lying between them.